The rows below give T cell receptor beta chains drawn from one sample of a study of Ad26.COV2.S vaccination and SARS-CoV-2 variants. Using immunoSEQ multiplex PCR, the repertoire was profiled, and TCRdb retains in-frame clones only, with some absent. Of 350,000 to 400,000 clones in the sample, about 88% were seen once. This specimen was peripheral blood, taken in a trial of Ad26.COV2.S vaccine versus placebo. The receptor source for this set is a person between 18 and 65 years old who received the Ad26.COV2.S COVID-19 vaccine or a placebo. Each CDR3 is given with its conserved first and last residue. D genes are given only for firm matches. Clone size, where shown, is once, few, many, or a class for clones that have expanded.

abundance,d_gene,v_gene,j_gene,CDR3aa,CDR3nt
.,.,TRBV28,TRBJ2-7,CASSFPAGEGYEQYF,TGTGCCAGCAGTTTCCCGGCAGGGGAAGGCTACGAGCAGTACTTC
.,TRBD1,TRBV5-1,TRBJ1-2,CASSLRQGVRGYTF,TGCGCCAGCAGCCTTCGACAGGGGGTACGAGGCTACACCTTC
.,TRBD1,TRBV6-4,TRBJ2-2,CASSDSQGHTGELFF,TGTGCCAGCAGTGACTCACAGGGGCACACCGGGGAGCTGTTTTTT
.,TRBD1,TRBV6-5,TRBJ2-4,CASSNTGATGNIQYF,TGTGCCAGCAGTAACACAGGGGCGACGGGAAACATTCAGTACTTC
.,.,TRBV12-3/TRBV12-4,TRBJ1-2,CASSSGLGYGYIF,TGTGCCAGCAGTTCAGGGTTGGGCTATGGCTACATCTTC
.,.,TRBV3-1/TRBV3-2,TRBJ2-7,CASSPDLIGYDEQYF,TGTGCCAGCAGCCCAGATTTAATAGGGTACGACGAGCAGTACTTC
.,.,TRBV11-2,TRBJ2-7,CASRRGGYEQYF,TGTGCCAGCCGAAGGGGAGGCTACGAGCAGTACTTC
.,.,TRBV27,TRBJ1-5,CASSLQGAQPQHF,TGTGCCAGCAGTTTGCAGGGTGCTCAGCCCCAGCATTTT
once,TRBD1,TRBV28,TRBJ1-5,CASRYGTGGPISNQPQHF,TGTGCCAGCAGGTACGGGACAGGGGGCCCTATTAGCAATCAGCCCCAGCATTTT
.,.,TRBV5-1,TRBJ1-4,CASSLRWQGTTNEKLFF,TGCGCCAGCAGCTTGCGGTGGCAGGGGACAACTAATGAAAAACTGTTTTTT
once,.,TRBV19,TRBJ2-4,CASSQGSKNIQYF,TGTGCCAGTAGCCAGGGGTCCAAAAACATTCAGTACTTC
.,.,TRBV5-6,TRBJ2-3,CASSLFLTDTQYF,TGTGCCAGCAGCTTGTTTCTCACAGATACGCAGTATTTT
.,.,TRBV11-2,TRBJ1-2,CASSPRRDGYTF,TGTGCCAGCAGCCCGAGGAGGGATGGCTACACCTTC
.,.,TRBV5-1,TRBJ2-1,CASSYATPYNEQFF,TGCGCCAGCAGTTACGCAACGCCCTACAATGAGCAGTTCTTC
.,TRBD1,TRBV7-3,TRBJ1-2,CASSGDRESGYTF,TGTGCCAGCAGCGGGGACAGGGAGAGTGGCTACACCTTC
.,.,TRBV5-5,TRBJ2-7,CASSGTRLGYEQYF,TGTGCCAGCAGCGGGACCCGCCTGGGTTACGAGCAGTACTTC
.,TRBD2,TRBV10-1,TRBJ2-1,CASSILTSVYNEQFF,TGCGCCAGCAGTATTTTGACTAGCGTATACAATGAGCAGTTCTTC
.,.,TRBV11-2,TRBJ2-7,CASSLGYGSYEQYF,TGTGCCAGCAGCTTAGGTTATGGCTCCTACGAGCAGTACTTC
.,.,TRBV9,TRBJ1-2,CASSVTGNSYGYTF,TGTGCCAGCAGCGTTACAGGGAATTCCTATGGCTACACCTTC
.,.,TRBV7-3,TRBJ2-1,CASSPRGVAEQFF,TGTGCCAGCAGCCCACGAGGGGTGGCTGAGCAGTTCTTC
.,.,TRBV4-1,TRBJ2-7,CASSPGTDSSYEQYF,TGCGCCAGCAGCCCCGGGACGGATAGCTCCTACGAGCAGTACTTC
.,.,TRBV18,TRBJ2-1,CASSPGTTNNEQFF,TGTGCCAGCTCCCCCGGGACCACCAACAATGAGCAGTTCTTC